A single sample is the source of the 21 T cell receptor beta chains below, sequenced in a study of metastatic and nonmetastatic thyroid tumors. Ahead of thyroid surgery, no patient had received treatment of any kind. TCRdb reanalyzed the PCR reads via MiXCR. This sample has about 6,100 clones, with 33% found just once. The material sequenced was adjacent normal tissue. These receptors all come from a male donor with papillary thyroid cancer or a benign thyroid nodule (not recorded which). Some clones in this sample may be carry-over from other donors' samples.

This clone has a handful of counts. The rearrangement uses TRBV6-1 and TRBJ2-2, with TRBD2 matching 12 bases. Germline V gene lookup returns CDR1 MNHNS and CDR2 SASEGT. V shed 5 bases and J 2 bases; nucleotides not matched to a gene: 6. This CDR3 comprises 17 residues. The CDR3 protein is CASSFTGLAGNTGELFF. In DNA, the CDR3 is TGTGCCAGCAGTTTTACAGGACTAGCGGGAAACACCGGGGAGCTGTTTTTT.

This clone has at least ten counts. V usage is TRBV12-3 or TRBV12-4 and J usage is TRBJ2-6, with D hard to call. This CDR3 spans 16 amino acids. V was clipped by 0 bases and J by 6 bases, with 12 bases between them. CDR3 loop: CASSLAGLKQANVLTF. The CDR3 bases are TGTGCCAGCAGTTTAGCGGGATTGAAACAGGCCAACGTCCTGACTTTC.

Notes on this clone: At one end the junction does not follow the germline gene, possibly because of a read error. The rearrangement links TRBV6-1 to TRBJ1-5; 10 bases map to TRBD1. This CDR3 comprises 15 residues. Germline CDR1 reads MNHNS; CDR2 reads SASEGT. CDR3 nucleotides: TGTGCCAGCAGAACGGGGACAGGGGTTGGACAGCCACAGCACTTT. Encoded protein: CASRTGTGVGQPQHF.

V is TRBV30 and J is TRBJ1-3; D might be TRBD1 (5 bases). V gave up 3 bases and J gave up 1 base, with 10 bases separating them. Germline V gene sequence: CDR1 GTSNPN, CDR2 SVGIG (reference sequence). This CDR3 region has 14 residues. In nucleotides, the CDR3 is TGTGCCTGGAGGGGCCAGGGATCTGGAAACACCATATATTTT. Translating gives CAWRGQGSGNTIYF.

This clone was detected a few times. V and J are TRBV6-6 and TRBJ1-2; perhaps TRBD1 as D (5 bases). The CDR3 consists of 15 residues. Germline V lookup: CDR1 MNHNY, CDR2 SVGAGI (reference sequence). Trimming removed 0 bases from V and 4 bases from J, with 12 bases in between. As DNA, the CDR3 is TGTGCCAGCAGTTACTCGGGGGTAACTGGCTATGGCTACACCTTC. This translates into CASSYSGVTGYGYTF.

This chain joins TRBV5-1 and TRBJ1-2; D is perhaps TRBD1 (5 bases). The CDR3 has 13 amino acids. CDR1 is SGHRS, CDR2 YFSETQ, per germline. V dropped 4 bases and J dropped 1 base, with 8 bases sitting between them. DNA for the CDR3: TGCGCCAGCAGCCTGGGGGTTAACTATGGCTACACCTTC. Residues: CASSLGVNYGYTF.

The chain combines TRBV13 with TRBJ2-7; 7 bases agree with TRBD1. Germline V lookup: CDR1 PRHDT, CDR2 FYEKMQ (reference sequence). V lost 8 bases, J lost 1 base, and 2 bases stayed unmatched. This CDR3 region has 12 residues. The CDR3 spells CASRQGSYEQYF. The CDR3 nucleotides are TGTGCCAGCCGACAGGGATCCTACGAGCAGTACTTC.

This clone was seen a few times. Its ends do not fully match the called genes, so a read error is possible. The chain has TRBV12-5 and TRBJ2-2; 8 bases agree with TRBD2. Germline values: CDR1 LGHNT, CDR2 FRNRAP. The CDR3 has 15 amino acids. The CDR3 bases are TGTGCTGGTACTCTGACTAGCGACACCACCTGGGAGCTGTTTTTT. This translates into CAGTLTSDTTWELFF. The full variable domain, in which reference TRBV12-5 and TRBJ2-2 provide the parts outside the CDR3, is DARVTQTPRHKVTEMGQEVTMRCQPILGHNTVFWYRQTMMQGLELLAYFRNRAPLDDSGMPKDRFSAEMPDATLATLKIQPSEPRDSAVYFCAGTLTSDTTWELFFGEGSRLTVL.

This clone is classed as large. The chain uses TRBV6-2 or TRBV6-3 and TRBJ2-3; D not certain. This CDR3 region has 11 residues. Trimming took 2 bases from V and 6 from J, leaving 3 bases between them. The germline V gene encodes CDR1 MNHEY and CDR2 SVGEGT. The CDR3 DNA is TGTGCCAGCAGTTACGTGGATACGCAGTATTTT. Its translation is CASSYVDTQYF.

This clone was counted a few times. The chain has TRBV15 and TRBJ2-5; 8 bases match TRBD2. The ends lost 2 bases at V and 5 bases at J; junction bases unmatched: 1. The germline CDR1 and CDR2 sequences are LNHNV and YYDKDF (reference sequence). The CDR3 is 13 residues long. The CDR3 here is CATSRIAGETQYF. Written as DNA, the CDR3 is TGTGCCACCAGCAGAATAGCGGGGGAGACCCAGTACTTC.

This clone turned up a few times. The chain recombines TRBV19 with TRBJ2-3; D might be TRBD2 (7 bases). Trimming stripped 7 bases from V and 3 bases from J, with 14 bases between. Germline values: CDR1 LNHDA, CDR2 SQIVND (reference sequence). CDR3 size: 14 residues. This CDR3 reads CASKGRGRTDTQYF. CDR3 DNA sequence: TGTGCCAGTAAAGGGCGGGGGCGTACAGATACGCAGTATTTT.

This clone has just one count. The chain carries TRBV2 and TRBJ2-7, with TRBD2 matching over 12 bases. CDR1 is SNHLY, CDR2 FYNNEI, per germline. Trimming took 1 base from V and 3 from J; bases not matched to a gene: 16. This CDR3 has 20 amino acids. DNA for the CDR3: TGTGCCAGCAGTGAAGTTCTCTTGCGTCTAGCGGGGGGGCAGGGCTACGAGCAGTACTTC. Protein product: CASSEVLLRLAGGQGYEQYF.

In this sample, this clone turned up a few times. The rearrangement joins TRBV27 to TRBJ2-5; 12 nucleotides match TRBD1. This CDR3 spans 18 amino acids. Losses at the gene ends were 2 bases for V and 4 bases for J; bases not matched to a gene: 11. Germline CDR1 and CDR2: MNHEY and SMNVEV (reference sequence). The CDR3 DNA reads TGTGCCAGCAGTTTAGTAAGGTTCGGGGACAGGGGGCGAGAGACCCAGTACTTC. Translated, it gives CASSLVRFGDRGRETQYF.

Concerning this clone itself: A read error may account for a junction end that differs from germline. The gene calls are TRBV11-3 and TRBJ1-2, with D unclear. Per germline, CDR1 SGHNT and CDR2 YENEEA. This CDR3 has 15 residues. CDR3 nucleotide sequence: TGTGCCAGCAGCTCCCTCTTAGGCCATAACCATGGCTACACCTTC. Protein product: CASSSLLGHNHGYTF.

The chain employs TRBV20-1 and TRBJ1-5, with D perhaps matching TRBD1 (5 bases). The V and J ends lost 3 bases and 3 bases respectively, with 9 bases between them. The CDR3 is made up of 13 amino acids. Per germline, CDR1 DFQATT and CDR2 SNEGSKA (reference sequence). The CDR3 DNA is TGCAGTGCTAGGGCAGGGATCAATCAGCCCCAGCATTTT. This translates into CSARAGINQPQHF.

The chain is built from TRBV20-1 and TRBJ1-6, with D unresolved. V was shortened by 2 bases and J by 0 bases, with 11 bases between the two germline ends. CDR3 length equals 16 residues. CDR1 is DFQATT, CDR2 SNEGSKA, per germline (reference sequence). The CDR3 nucleotides are TGCAGTGCTAGACCACCGGGGAGCTCCTATAATTCACCCCTCCACTTT. Amino acid sequence: CSARPPGSSYNSPLHF.

This clone was observed a few times. The V call is TRBV19, the J call TRBJ1-1; D possibly corresponds to TRBD1 (6 bases). Trimming stripped 6 bases from V and 3 bases from J, with 11 bases between. CDR1 is LNHDA and CDR2 is SQIVND in the germline V gene (reference sequence). The CDR3 spans 13 residues. The CDR3 region is CASSQAGDTEAFF. Written as DNA, the CDR3 is TGTGCCAGTAGCCAAGCAGGGGACACTGAAGCTTTCTTT. The whole variable domain, filled in from reference TRBV19 and TRBJ1-1, reads DGGITQSPKYLFRKEGQNVTLSCEQNLNHDAMYWYRQDPGQGLRLIYYSQIVNDFQKGDIAEGYSVSREKKESFPLTVTSAQKNPTAFYLCASSQAGDTEAFFGQGTRLTVV.

This clone qualifies as medium-sized (0.01 to 0.1%). The gene calls are TRBV30 and TRBJ2-5, with unresolved D. Trimming cost V 0 bases and J 3 bases, with 8 bases left between them. The germline gives CDR1 GTSNPN, CDR2 SVGIG (reference sequence). The CDR3 has 13 residues. CDR3: CAWSVLGKETQYF. The CDR3 DNA follows: TGTGCCTGGAGTGTACTGGGGAAAGAGACCCAGTACTTC. Filled out from reference TRBV30 and TRBJ2-5, the complete variable domain reads SQTIHQWPATLVQPVGSPLSLECTVEGTSNPNLYWYRQAAGRGLQLLFYSVGIGQISSEVPQNLSASRPQDRQFILSSKKLLLSDSGFYLCAWSVLGKETQYFGPGTRLLVL.

This chain joins TRBV20-1 and TRBJ1-1, with 8 positions matching TRBD1. This CDR3 has 13 amino acids. Germline CDR1 and CDR2: DFQATT and SNEGSKA (reference sequence). V dropped 6 bases and J dropped 5; count of bases not matched to a gene: 8. CDR3: CSAVPGGRTEAFF. The DNA for the CDR3 is TGCAGTGCCGTGCCAGGGGGCAGAACTGAAGCTTTCTTT.

This clone was seen more than once but under ten times. The V gene is TRBV3-1, the J gene TRBJ2-7, with D hard to call. V lost 0 bases, J lost 1 base, and 13 bases lay in between. CDR3 length equals 16 residues. Germline V lookup: CDR1 LGHDT, CDR2 YNNKEL (reference sequence). CDR3 region: CASSQDVALRSYEQYF. The CDR3 DNA follows: TGTGCCAGCAGCCAAGATGTCGCATTAAGATCCTACGAGCAGTACTTC.

The chain has TRBV11-2 and TRBJ1-3; D unclear. Between the trimmed V and J ends, which lost 7 bases and 1 base, there was a span of 11 bases. Germline CDR1 SGHAT, CDR2 FQNNGV. The CDR3 length is 14 residues. The CDR3 sequence: CASIGGRSGNTIYF. The DNA for the CDR3 is TGTGCCAGCATTGGAGGTCGTTCTGGAAACACCATATATTTT. Full variable domain (missing parts from reference TRBV11-2 and TRBJ1-3): EAGVAQSPRYKIIEKRQSVAFWCNPISGHATLYWYQQILGQGPKLLIQFQNNGVVDDSQLPKDRFSAERLKGVDSTLKIQPAKLEDSAVYLCASIGGRSGNTIYFGEGSWLTVV.